This T cell receptor (beta chain) came from a study of blood T cell repertoires in COVID-19. Across the study: T cells, B-cell-depleted T cells, or PBMCs supplied cDNA or gDNA.

TCRdb keeps only in-frame clones here, not all; method: immunoSEQ multiplex PCR. Of about 100,000 clones in the sample, 85% are singletons; the top ten hold 13%. Germline V gives CDR1 SEHNR, CDR2 FQNEAQ (reference sequence). Trimming at V came to 1 base and at J to 0 bases, leaving 0 bases not matched to a gene. This CDR3 is built from 14 residues. The sequencing sample was made of peripheral blood. This sequence originates from a man aged 50-59 years with active or convalescent COVID-19. The genes are TRBV7-9 and TRBJ2-7; 7 nucleotides align to TRBD1. CDR3 nucleotide sequence: TGTGCCAGCAGCTTAGGGGACAGCTCCTACGAGCAGTACTTC. Its translation: CASSLGDSSYEQYF.